This TCR beta chain is from a study of blood T cell repertoires in COVID-19. Study-level information: The United States, Italy and Spain provided the acute and convalescent COVID-19 samples. T cells, B-cell-depleted T cells, or PBMCs supplied cDNA or gDNA.

The germline gives CDR1 MDHEN, CDR2 SYDVKM. This CDR3 region has 15 residues. V was clipped by 5 bases and J by 0 bases; unmatched bases: 6. In the authors' workflow: Reference gene primer amplification in the assay estimated nucleated cell counts. Data came from immunoSEQ multiplex PCR; TCRdb stores just in-frame clones and leaves some out. V, J and clone size reflect that table, while D and trimming were determined from the DNA. Here the sample spans over 120,000 clones, approximately 89% being singletons. Sequencing used peripheral blood. The J gene is TRBJ1-2, the V gene TRBV28, with TRBD1 matching 7 bases. The sequence was obtained from a human donor in a cohort sampled during active COVID-19. CDR3 in amino acids: CASSPPGTANYGYTF. In nucleotides, the CDR3 is TGTGCCAGCAGTCCTCCCGGGACAGCTAACTATGGCTACACCTTC.